The clone carrying this T cell receptor beta chain was recorded only once. The target antigen is unknown. The data stem from a study of T cells in Graves' hyperthyroidism and ophthalmopathy. Study findings and constraints: The blood repertoire included most of the expanded thyroid clonotypes above 0.001.

In making diagnoses, clinical symptoms, serum thyroxine and TRAb, thyroid ultrasound and orbital computed tomography were all used. The CDR3 consists of 13 residues. V gave up 8 bases and J gave up 7 bases; unmatched junction bases: 6. Germline CDR1 ENHRY, CDR2 SYGVKD. Authors of the study amplified TCR beta CDR3 regions from RNA transcripts. Primed by the HTBI set, a first-round RT-PCR was run on the TCR CDR3. TCRdb reprocessed the multiplex PCR reads with MiXCR, giving one entry per CDR3 protein. The sample holds about 34,000 distinct CDR3 sequences, around 50% seen once. This sequence was found in a woman between 35 and 50 years old with Graves' ophthalmopathy. Sequencing input: blood. The chain couples TRBV10-3 to TRBJ2-1; 9 bases agree with TRBD2. This chain's CDR3 is CAIGAGGPNEQFF. DNA of the CDR3: TGTGCCATCGGTGCGGGAGGGCCAAATGAGCAGTTCTTC.